This T cell receptor (beta chain) was profiled in a study of blood T cell repertoires in COVID-19 (dated by TCRdb to the early 2020s). Study-wide context: The collaborator samples originated in the United States, Italy and Spain and spanned the acute and convalescent phases of COVID-19. The prospective study material was composed of cDNA or gDNA derived from T cells, B-cell-depleted T cells, or PBMCs. The dataset comprised deeply sampled blood TCRbeta repertoires from subjects exposed to, actively infected with, or recovered from COVID-19. The repertoires were made available in a free public database intended to serve as a resource for research on the immune response to SARS-CoV-2. The samples were drawn from two sources: the first 160 participants of the ongoing ImmuneRACE study, and 1,000 to 1,500 subjects contributed by 6 global collaborators. A de-identified subject ID, COVID-19 status, age in years and sex were almost always included in the sample metadata. Where available, HLA class I and class II types were taken from metadata supplied by the sample provider and were not determined by assay-based typing.

In the germline V gene, CDR1 corresponds to KGHSH and CDR2 to LQKENI. Trimming at the junction amounts to 2 bases on V and 0 bases on J, and the germline ends lie 22 bases apart. There are 19 amino acids in the CDR3, from cysteine to phenylalanine inclusive. The entry retains the CDR3 DNA only, 57 bases that are in frame from base 1. Study-wide findings and limitations: The amount of clinical and demographic metadata varied by source and participant and was provided uncurated.

TCRbeta CDR3 regions were amplified from genomic DNA using the immunoSEQ Assay, a bias-controlled multiplex PCR. As for the authors' bioinformatics: The number of nucleated cells in each sample was estimated from the amplification of reference gene primers within the assay. Sequence reads were collapsed and filtered to measure the absolute abundance of every unique TCRbeta CDR3 rearrangement. For each sample, productive Simpson clonality was calculated as the square root of Simpson's diversity index over productive rearrangements. Not all clones reach the TCRdb copy of this immuneACCESS table, which keeps in-frame sequences only. Checked studies attribute under half of the gap to unresolved V genes and leave the rest unexplained. Clone size and V and J calls were adopted from that table, with D and trimming inferred from the DNA. Within this sample are about 190,000 clones, with 70% to 80% of them counted one time only. In total, the top ten clones hold 9.5% to 15% of the sample.

This clone was seen a single time. Its antigen is still unknown. Per-nucleotide qualities are absent, and no much larger clonotype sits a single base away. Each collaborating institution followed its own protocols to collect whole blood in K2EDTA tubes. For TCRbeta analysis, collaborator samples were shipped as frozen whole blood, as isolated PBMCs, or as DNA extracted from either sample type. The rearrangement joined TRBV18 to TRBJ1-1; confidence is insufficient to name the D gene. The sample taken for sequencing was peripheral blood. The sequence derives from a woman aged 50 to 65 with acute or convalescent COVID-19. The nucleotide sequence is given as TGTGCCAGCTCACCAAACACGGGGTTAGGAGTTGGGGTGAACACTGAAGCTTTCTTT. This sequence encodes CASSPNTGLGVGVNTEAFF. Outside the CDR3, residues come from the reference TRBV18 and TRBJ1-1 proteins, so the full variable domain is: NAGVMQNPRHLVRRRGQEARLRCSPMKGHSHVYWYRQLPEEGLKFMVYLQKENIIDESGMPKERFSAEFPKEGPSILRIQQVVRGDSAAYFCASSPNTGLGVGVNTEAFFGQGTRLTVV.